The T cell receptor beta chain described here comes from a study of cytomegalovirus exposure and HLA in healthy donors. As concerns this clone: Its antigen is unknown. This specimen includes other DNA sequences encoding the same CDR3.

Findings of the study overall: TCR beta sequences reportedly predicted most subjects' HLA-A and HLA-B alleles accurately.

The V end lost 0 bases, the J end lost 0 bases, and 9 bases lay between the germline ends. Germline values: CDR1 MNHEY, CDR2 SMNVEV (reference sequence). This CDR3 contains 15 residues. Vbeta (60) and Jbeta (13) primers were used in the PCR. Repertoires were generated with immunoSEQ multiplex PCR, while TCRdb's copy carries only in-frame clones and drops some. The sample carries 150,000 to 180,000 clones, around 70% recorded once. This receptor was taken from a man aged 25-45 years in good health and CMV-seronegative. The sequencing input was PBMCs. The chain is built from TRBV27 and TRBJ2-7; TRBD1 is a possible D gene (5 bases). CDR3 sequence: CASSLSRDSSYEQYF. CDR3 DNA sequence: TGTGCCAGCAGTTTATCACGAGACAGCTCCTACGAGCAGTACTTC.